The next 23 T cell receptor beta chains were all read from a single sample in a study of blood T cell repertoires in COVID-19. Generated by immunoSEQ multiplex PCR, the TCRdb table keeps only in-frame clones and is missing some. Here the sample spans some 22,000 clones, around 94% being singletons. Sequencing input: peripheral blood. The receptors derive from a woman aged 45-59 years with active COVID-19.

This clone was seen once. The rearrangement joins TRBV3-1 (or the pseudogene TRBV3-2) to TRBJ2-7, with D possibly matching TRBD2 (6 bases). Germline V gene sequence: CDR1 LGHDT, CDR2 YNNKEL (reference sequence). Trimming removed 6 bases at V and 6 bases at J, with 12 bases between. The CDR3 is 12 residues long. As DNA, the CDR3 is TGTGCCAGCAGGGGGACCGGGGGCGAGCAGTACGTC. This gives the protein CASRGTGGEQYV.

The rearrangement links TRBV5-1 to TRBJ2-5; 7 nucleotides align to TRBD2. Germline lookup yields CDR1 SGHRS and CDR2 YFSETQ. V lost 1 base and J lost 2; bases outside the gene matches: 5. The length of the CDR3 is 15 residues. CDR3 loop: CASSLLGGGQETQYF. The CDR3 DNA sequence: TGCGCCAGCAGCTTGCTCGGGGGAGGGCAAGAGACCCAGTACTTC.

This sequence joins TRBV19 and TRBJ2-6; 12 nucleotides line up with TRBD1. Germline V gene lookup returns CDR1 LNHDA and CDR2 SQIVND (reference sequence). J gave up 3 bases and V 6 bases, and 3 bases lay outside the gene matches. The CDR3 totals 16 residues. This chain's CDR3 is CASRGQGALGANVLTF. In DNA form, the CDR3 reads TGTGCCAGTAGGGGACAGGGGGCGCTTGGGGCCAACGTCCTGACTTTC.

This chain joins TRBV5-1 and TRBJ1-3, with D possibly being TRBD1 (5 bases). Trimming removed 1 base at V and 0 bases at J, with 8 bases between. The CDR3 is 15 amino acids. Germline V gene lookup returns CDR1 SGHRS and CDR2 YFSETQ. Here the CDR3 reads CASSLQGSSGNTIYF. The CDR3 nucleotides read TGCGCCAGCAGCTTGCAGGGAAGCTCTGGAAACACCATATATTTT.

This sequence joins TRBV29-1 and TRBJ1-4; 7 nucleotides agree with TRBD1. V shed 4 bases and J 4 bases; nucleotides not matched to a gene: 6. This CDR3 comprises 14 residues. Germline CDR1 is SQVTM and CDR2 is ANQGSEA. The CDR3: CSVVGGQFNEKLFF. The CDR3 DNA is TGCAGCGTTGTGGGGGGACAGTTTAATGAAAAACTGTTTTTT.

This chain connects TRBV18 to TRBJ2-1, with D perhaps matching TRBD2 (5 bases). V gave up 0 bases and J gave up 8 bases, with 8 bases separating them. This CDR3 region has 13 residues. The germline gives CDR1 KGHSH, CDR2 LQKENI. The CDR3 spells CASSPPSVDEQFF. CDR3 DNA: TGTGCCAGCTCACCACCTAGCGTCGATGAGCAGTTCTTC.

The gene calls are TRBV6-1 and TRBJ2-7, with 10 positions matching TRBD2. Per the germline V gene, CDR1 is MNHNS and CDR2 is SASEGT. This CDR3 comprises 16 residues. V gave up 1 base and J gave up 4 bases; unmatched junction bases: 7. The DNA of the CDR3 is TGTGCCAGCAGTGAAGGCTCCCTAGCGGGGGCATACGAGCAGTACGTC. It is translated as CASSEGSLAGAYEQYV.

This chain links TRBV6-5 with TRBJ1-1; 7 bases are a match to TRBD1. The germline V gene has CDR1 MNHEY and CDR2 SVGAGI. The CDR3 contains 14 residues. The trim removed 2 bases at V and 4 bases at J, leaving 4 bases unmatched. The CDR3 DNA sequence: TGTGCCAGCAGTTACGAGACAGGGAGCACTGAAGCTTTCTTT. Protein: CASSYETGSTEAFF.

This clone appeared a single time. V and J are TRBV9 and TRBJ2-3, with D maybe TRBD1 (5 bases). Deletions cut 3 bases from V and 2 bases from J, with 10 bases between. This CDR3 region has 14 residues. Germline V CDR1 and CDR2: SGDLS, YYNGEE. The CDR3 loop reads CASSAFRVTDTQYF. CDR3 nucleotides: TGTGCCAGCAGCGCGTTCAGGGTCACAGATACGCAGTATTTT.

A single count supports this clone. The CDR3 coding sequence is TGCGCCAGCAGCTTGGCTCTGTCAGACACCTACGAGCAGTACTTC. Protein sequence: CASSLALSDTYEQYF. This chain links TRBV5-1 with TRBJ2-7; no clear D. The CDR3 loop spans 15 amino acids. CDR1 and CDR2 from the germline V gene are SGHRS and YFSETQ. Deletions cut 0 bases from V and 2 bases from J, with 12 bases between.

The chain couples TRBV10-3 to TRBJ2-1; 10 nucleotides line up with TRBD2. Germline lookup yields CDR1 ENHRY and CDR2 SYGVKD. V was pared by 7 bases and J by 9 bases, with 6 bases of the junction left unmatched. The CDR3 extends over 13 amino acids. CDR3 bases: TGTGCCATCATGCCTAGCGGGGGAGGTGAGCAGTTCTTC. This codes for CAIMPSGGGEQFF.

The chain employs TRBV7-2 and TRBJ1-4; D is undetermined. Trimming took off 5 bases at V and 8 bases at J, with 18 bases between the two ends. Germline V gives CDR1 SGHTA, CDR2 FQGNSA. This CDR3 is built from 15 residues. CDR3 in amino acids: CASSPQWGGGEKLFF. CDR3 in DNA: TGTGCCAGCAGCCCCCAGTGGGGAGGTGGGGAAAAACTGTTTTTT.

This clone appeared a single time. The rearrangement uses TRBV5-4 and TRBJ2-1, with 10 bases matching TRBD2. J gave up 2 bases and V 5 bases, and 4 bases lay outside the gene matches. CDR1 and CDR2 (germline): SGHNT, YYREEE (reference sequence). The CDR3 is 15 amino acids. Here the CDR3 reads CASRTGLATYNEQFF. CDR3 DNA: TGTGCCAGCAGGACGGGACTAGCGACCTACAATGAGCAGTTCTTC. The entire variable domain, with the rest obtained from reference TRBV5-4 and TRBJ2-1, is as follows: ETGVTQSPTHLIKTRGQQVTLRCSSQSGHNTVSWYQQALGQGPQFIFQYYREEENGRGNFPPRFSGLQFPNYSSELNVNALELDDSALYLCASRTGLATYNEQFFGPGTRLTVL.

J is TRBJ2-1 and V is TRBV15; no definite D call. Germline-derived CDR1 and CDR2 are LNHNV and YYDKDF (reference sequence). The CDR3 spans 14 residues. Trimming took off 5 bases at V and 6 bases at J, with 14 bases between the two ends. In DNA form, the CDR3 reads TGTGCCACCAGCGGCGAGGTCAAGGTCAATGAGCAGTTCTTC. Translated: CATSGEVKVNEQFF.

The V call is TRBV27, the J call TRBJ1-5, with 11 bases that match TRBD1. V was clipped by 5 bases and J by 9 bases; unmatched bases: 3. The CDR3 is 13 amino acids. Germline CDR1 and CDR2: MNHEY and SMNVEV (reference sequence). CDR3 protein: CASSRDRGGPQHF. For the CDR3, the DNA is TGTGCCAGCAGTAGGGACAGGGGGGGGCCCCAGCATTTT.

CDR3: CATSKETEAFF. CDR3 DNA: TGTGCCACCAGCAAGGAGACTGAAGCTTTCTTT. The chain carries TRBV24-1 and TRBJ1-1; no firm D call. V lost 7 bases and J 5 bases, leaving 7 bases between the germline ends. The length of the CDR3 is 11 residues. The germline V gene has CDR1 KGHDR and CDR2 SFDVKD.

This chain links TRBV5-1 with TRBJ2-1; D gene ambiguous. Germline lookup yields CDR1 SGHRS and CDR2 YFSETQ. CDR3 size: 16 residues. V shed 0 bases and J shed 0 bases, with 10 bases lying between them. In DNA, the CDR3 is TGCGCCAGCAGCTTGGAGCCGTCAGGCTCCTACAATGAGCAGTTCTTC. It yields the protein CASSLEPSGSYNEQFF.

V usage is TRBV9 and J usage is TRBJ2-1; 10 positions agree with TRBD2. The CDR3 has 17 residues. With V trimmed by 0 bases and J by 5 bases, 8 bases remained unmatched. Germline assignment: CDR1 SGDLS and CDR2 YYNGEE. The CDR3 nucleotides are TGTGCCAGCAGCGTAGACGGGGGACTAGCGAGGGACAATGAGCAGTTCTTC. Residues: CASSVDGGLARDNEQFF.

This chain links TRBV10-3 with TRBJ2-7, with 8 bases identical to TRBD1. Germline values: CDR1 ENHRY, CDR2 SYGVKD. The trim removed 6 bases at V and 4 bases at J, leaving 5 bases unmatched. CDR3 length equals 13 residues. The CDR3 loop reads CAIRDRVGYEQYV. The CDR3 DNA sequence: TGTGCCATCAGGGACAGGGTGGGGTACGAGCAGTACGTC.

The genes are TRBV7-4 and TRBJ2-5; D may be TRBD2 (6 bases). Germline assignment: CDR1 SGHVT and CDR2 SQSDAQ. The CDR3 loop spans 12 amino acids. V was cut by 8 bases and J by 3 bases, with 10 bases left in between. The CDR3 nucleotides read TGTGCCAGCCCCCGGGAGAAAGAGACCCAGTACTTC. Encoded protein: CASPREKETQYF.

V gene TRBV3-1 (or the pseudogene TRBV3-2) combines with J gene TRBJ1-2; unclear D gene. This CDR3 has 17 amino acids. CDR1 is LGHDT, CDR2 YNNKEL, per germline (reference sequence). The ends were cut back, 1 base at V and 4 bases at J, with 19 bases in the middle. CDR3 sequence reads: CASSQAGGEMISYGYTF. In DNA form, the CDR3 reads TGTGCCAGCAGCCAAGCTGGCGGGGAGATGATTTCCTATGGCTACACCTTC.

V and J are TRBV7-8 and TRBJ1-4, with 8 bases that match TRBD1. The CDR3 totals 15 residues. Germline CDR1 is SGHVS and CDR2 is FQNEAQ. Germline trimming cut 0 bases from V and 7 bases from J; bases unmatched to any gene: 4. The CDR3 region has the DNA TGTGCCAGCAGCTTAGCCACAGGGGGAGGTGAAAAACTGTTTTTT. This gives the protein CASSLATGGGEKLFF.

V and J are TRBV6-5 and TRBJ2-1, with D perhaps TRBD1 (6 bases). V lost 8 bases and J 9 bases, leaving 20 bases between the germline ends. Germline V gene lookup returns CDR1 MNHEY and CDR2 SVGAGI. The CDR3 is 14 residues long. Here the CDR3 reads CASLQGPSSAEQFF. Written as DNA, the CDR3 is TGTGCCAGCTTACAGGGACCTAGCAGTGCTGAGCAGTTCTTC.